This is a list of T cell receptor beta chains from one sample in a study of CD8+ T cells in alopecia areata. Measured with immunoSEQ multiplex PCR; TCRdb has only the in-frame clones, and not every one. The sample has 150,000 to 200,000 clones, under 80% seen once. This specimen was CD4+ T cells sorted from blood, taken at week 49, from a patient treated with tofacitinib. These receptors were taken from a human donor with alopecia areata. Each CDR3 is given with its conserved first and last residue. D genes are given only for firm matches. Size is omitted from some rows. Given values are once, few, many or a class for expanded clones.

V: TRBV25-1
J: TRBJ1-6
size: NA
D: NA
CDR3: CASTAGENSPLHF
DNA: TGTGCCAGCACGGCAGGGGAGAATTCACCCCTCCACTTT

V: TRBV6-1
J: TRBJ2-5
size: NA
D: NA
CDR3: CASSGNREQETQYF
DNA: TGTGCCAGCAGTGGAAACAGGGAGCAAGAGACCCAGTACTTC

V: TRBV29-1
J: TRBJ1-1
size: NA
D: NA
CDR3: CSVQRWEQTNTEAFF
DNA: TGCAGCGTTCAACGCTGGGAACAGACGAACACTGAAGCTTTCTTT

V: TRBV30
J: TRBJ2-2
size: NA
D: NA
CDR3: CAWDPGPNTGELFF
DNA: TGTGCCTGGGACCCAGGGCCGAACACCGGGGAGCTGTTTTTT

V: TRBV7-7
J: TRBJ2-2
size: NA
D: NA
CDR3: CASSLGSGELFF
DNA: TGTGCCAGCAGCTTAGGGTCCGGGGAGCTGTTTTTT

V: TRBV29-1
J: TRBJ1-1
size: few
D: NA
CDR3: CSVEEAGRGTEAFF
DNA: TGCAGCGTTGAAGAGGCGGGGAGGGGCACTGAAGCTTTCTTT

V: TRBV29-1
J: TRBJ1-4
size: few
D: NA
CDR3: CSVEEGGGEKLFF
DNA: TGCAGCGTTGAAGAGGGCGGGGGAGAAAAACTGTTTTTT

V: TRBV2
J: TRBJ1-2
size: NA
D: NA
CDR3: CASSEWTSYGYTF
DNA: TGTGCCAGCAGTGAATGGACCTCCTATGGCTACACCTTC

V: TRBV29-1
J: TRBJ1-2
size: NA
D: NA
CDR3: CSVDGGVGYTF
DNA: TGCAGCGTTGATGGAGGGGTGGGCTACACCTTC

V: TRBV20-1
J: TRBJ1-1
size: once
D: NA
CDR3: CSARGDTEAFF
DNA: TGCAGTGCTAGGGGTGATACTGAAGCTTTCTTT

V: TRBV27
J: TRBJ2-1
size: NA
D: TRBD2
CDR3: CASRLLAGNYNEQFF
DNA: TGTGCCAGCAGATTATTAGCGGGGAACTACAATGAGCAGTTCTTC

V: TRBV15
J: TRBJ2-2
size: NA
D: TRBD1
CDR3: CATSRGTGDTGELFF
DNA: TGTGCCACCAGCAGAGGGACAGGGGACACCGGGGAGCTGTTTTTT

V: TRBV30
J: TRBJ1-2
size: NA
D: TRBD1
CDR3: CAWSTAGTGFTF
DNA: TGTGCCTGGAGTACCGCCGGGACAGGGTTTACCTTC

V: TRBV7-9
J: TRBJ1-2
size: NA
D: TRBD1
CDR3: CASSFQGQFNYGYTF
DNA: TGTGCCAGCAGCTTTCAGGGACAGTTTAACTATGGCTACACCTTC

V: TRBV29-1
J: TRBJ1-1
size: NA
D: TRBD1
CDR3: CSAWSPGQLDTEAFF
DNA: TGCAGCGCCTGGTCACCGGGACAGTTGGACACTGAAGCTTTCTTT

V: TRBV2
J: TRBJ1-5
size: NA
D: TRBD1
CDR3: CASMEGAMGNQPQHF
DNA: TGTGCCAGCATGGAGGGGGCGATGGGCAATCAGCCCCAGCATTTT

V: TRBV19
J: TRBJ2-4
size: few
D: NA
CDR3: CASSIDPDSTQYF
DNA: TGTGCCAGTAGTATAGATCCAGATAGCACTCAGTACTTC

V: TRBV6-5
J: TRBJ2-7
size: NA
D: NA
CDR3: CASSPKVTAYEQYF
DNA: TGTGCCAGCTCACCCAAGGTGACCGCCTACGAGCAGTACTTC

V: TRBV25-1
J: TRBJ1-6
size: once
D: TRBD1
CDR3: CASSVGGTGSHSPLHF
DNA: TGTGCCAGCAGTGTGGGGGGGACAGGGTCCCATTCACCCCTCCACTTT

V: TRBV15
J: TRBJ2-3
size: once
D: NA
CDR3: CATIRAGASDTQYF
DNA: TGTGCCACCATTCGTGCGGGGGCATCGGATACGCAGTATTTT

V: TRBV30
J: TRBJ1-1
size: few
D: NA
CDR3: CAWSNAVNTEAFF
DNA: TGTGCCTGGAGTAACGCCGTGAACACTGAAGCTTTCTTT

V: TRBV5-6
J: TRBJ1-5
size: NA
D: TRBD1
CDR3: CASSLGQGPSNQPQHF
DNA: TGTGCCAGCAGCCTGGGACAGGGCCCCAGCAATCAGCCCCAGCATTTT

V: TRBV30
J: TRBJ1-1
size: NA
D: NA
CDR3: CAWSGQLQNTEAFF
DNA: TGTGCCTGGAGCGGGCAGTTACAGAACACTGAAGCTTTCTTT

V: TRBV2
J: TRBJ1-4
size: NA
D: TRBD1
CDR3: CASKRGQINEKLFF
DNA: TGTGCCAGCAAGAGGGGACAGATTAATGAAAAACTGTTTTTT

V: TRBV29-1
J: TRBJ2-4
size: NA
D: TRBD1
CDR3: CSVLGQEIAKNIQYF
DNA: TGCAGCGTTCTGGGACAGGAGATAGCCAAAAACATTCAGTACTTC

V: TRBV25-1
J: TRBJ1-1
size: NA
D: TRBD1
CDR3: CASSQRQGTNTEAFF
DNA: TGTGCCAGCAGTCAGAGACAGGGGACGAACACTGAAGCTTTCTTT